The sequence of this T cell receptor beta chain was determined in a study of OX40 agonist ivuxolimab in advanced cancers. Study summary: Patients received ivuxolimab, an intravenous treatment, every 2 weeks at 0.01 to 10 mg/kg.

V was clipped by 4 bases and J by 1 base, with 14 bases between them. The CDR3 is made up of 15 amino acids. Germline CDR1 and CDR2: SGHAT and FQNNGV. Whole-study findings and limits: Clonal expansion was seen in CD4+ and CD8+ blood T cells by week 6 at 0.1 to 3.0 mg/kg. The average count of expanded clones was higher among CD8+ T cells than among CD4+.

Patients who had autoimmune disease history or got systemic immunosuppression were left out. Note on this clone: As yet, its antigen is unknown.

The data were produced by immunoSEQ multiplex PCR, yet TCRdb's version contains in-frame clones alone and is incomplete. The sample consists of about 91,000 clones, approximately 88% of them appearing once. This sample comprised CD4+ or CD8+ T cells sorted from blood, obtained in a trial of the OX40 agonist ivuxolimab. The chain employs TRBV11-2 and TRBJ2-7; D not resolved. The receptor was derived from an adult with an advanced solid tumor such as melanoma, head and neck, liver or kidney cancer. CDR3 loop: CASSSPSSGSYEQYF. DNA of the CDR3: TGTGCCAGCAGCTCCCCCTCCTCGGGTTCCTACGAGCAGTACTTC.